This T cell receptor (beta chain) was recovered during a study of T cell responses to AZD1222 COVID-19 vaccine. Study-level background: Second-dose intervals near 4 or 12 weeks were combined.

Study-wide results and caveats: Baseline antibody screening turned up just six or seven seropositive AZD1222 recipients. Unmutated variant regions are reportedly the target of nearly half of TCRs that are spike-specific. The donor group comprised mostly white British people and more females; the analysis possibly underestimated clonal diversity.

Some clones are missing from TCRdb's copy, which holds only in-frame ones; the method was immunoSEQ multiplex PCR. In the table there are some 140,000 clones, roughly 90% of which are singletons. The CDR3 length is 14 residues. The V end was cut by 3 bases, the J end by 3 bases, with 9 bases between. Germline V gives CDR1 WNHNN, CDR2 SYGVQD (reference sequence). This clone was found once. What it binds is not known. The specimen was peripheral blood, collected on day 0 of AZD1222 vaccination. The sequence was collected from an adult in good health. The chain recombines TRBV10-1 with TRBJ1-5; no clear D. The CDR3 spells CASSEKGNNQPQHF. The DNA of the CDR3 is TGCGCCAGCAGTGAAAAGGGTAACAATCAGCCCCAGCATTTT.